A single sample is the source of the 19 T cell receptor beta chains below, sequenced in a study of blood T cell repertoires in COVID-19. The data were produced by immunoSEQ multiplex PCR, yet TCRdb's version contains in-frame clones alone and is incomplete. The data show 200,000 to 250,000 clones, with 75% to 85% seen just once and roughly 13% held by the top ten. Material: peripheral blood. The receptor source for this set is a human donor in a cohort sampled during active COVID-19.

On this clone: The junction departs from the called germline gene at one end, perhaps through a read error. This chain joins TRBV7-7 and TRBJ2-7, with 13 bases matching TRBD2. Per germline, CDR1 SSHAT and CDR2 FNYEAQ (reference sequence). This CDR3 region has 17 residues. This CDR3 is CASSFVGTSGDPYEQYF. The CDR3 DNA reads as TGTGCTAGCAGCTTCGTCGGGACTAGCGGGGATCCCTACGAGCAGTACTTC.

This chain connects TRBV28 to TRBJ2-2; 8 bases align to TRBD1. Germline trimming cut 6 bases from V and 3 bases from J; bases unmatched to any gene: 3. Looked up from germline, CDR1 is MDHEN and CDR2 is SYDVKM. This CDR3 has 14 amino acids. The CDR3 loop is CASRTGEDTGELFF. The CDR3, as DNA: TGTGCCAGCAGGACAGGGGAGGACACCGGGGAGCTGTTTTTT.

The chain uses TRBV7-9 and TRBJ2-7; D gene unclear. The CDR3 has 15 residues. Germline CDR1 reads SEHNR; CDR2 reads FQNEAQ (reference sequence). Trimming took off 7 bases at V and 3 bases at J, with 19 bases between the two ends. CDR3 amino acids: CASIPPAGFIYEQYF. CDR3 nucleotides: TGTGCCAGCATCCCCCCCGCCGGGTTCATCTACGAGCAGTACTTC.

The chain uses TRBV28 and TRBJ1-2; 8 positions agree with TRBD1. J gave up 5 bases and V 7 bases, and 6 bases lay outside the gene matches. The V gene's germline CDR1 is MDHEN and CDR2 SYDVKM. The CDR3 loop spans 13 amino acids. The CDR3: CASTGQGLYGYTF. Here the CDR3 DNA reads TGTGCCAGCACAGGACAGGGCCTATATGGCTACACCTTC.

The chain couples TRBV18 to TRBJ2-2, with D possibly TRBD1 on 5 matching bases. Germline CDR1 is KGHSH and CDR2 is LQKENI. There are 14 residues in the CDR3. The V end lost 3 bases, the J end lost 7 bases, and 12 bases lay between the germline ends. CDR3 sequence: CASSPSRQLGELFF. Written as DNA, the CDR3 is TGTGCCAGCTCACCTTCCCGACAGCTCGGGGAGCTGTTTTTT.

This chain links TRBV30 with TRBJ2-6; TRBD1 agrees at 7 bases. V dropped 2 bases and J dropped 2; count of bases not matched to a gene: 3. CDR3 length: 15 amino acids. In germline, CDR1 is GTSNPN, CDR2 SVGIG (reference sequence). The CDR3 here is CAWSKDRAGANVLTF. The CDR3 nucleotides read TGTGCCTGGAGTAAAGACAGGGCTGGGGCCAACGTCCTGACTTTC.

The V gene is TRBV5-1, the J gene TRBJ1-5; D ambiguous. Looked up from germline, CDR1 is SGHRS and CDR2 is YFSETQ. The CDR3 contains 14 residues. The V end was cut by 2 bases, the J end by 0 bases, with 6 bases between. The CDR3 DNA reads TGCGCCAGCAGCTTTGGAGATAGCAATCAGCCCCAGCATTTT. Amino acid sequence: CASSFGDSNQPQHF.

The V and J genes are TRBV7-8 and TRBJ2-7; 8 bases map to TRBD1. V trimming: 1 base; J trimming: 9 bases; junction bases outside the gene matches: 8. The CDR3 is 14 residues long. From germline, CDR1 is SGHVS and CDR2 FQNEAQ. Here the CDR3 DNA reads TGTGCCAGCAGCTTAGGAGGGGGACAGGATGGGCAGTACTTC. Amino acid sequence: CASSLGGGQDGQYF.

This chain uses TRBV6-5 with TRBJ2-2; D call uncertain. This CDR3 is 15 amino acids long. CDR1 is MNHEY, CDR2 SVGAGI, per germline. V was trimmed by 5 bases and J by 1 base, leaving 11 bases between them. The DNA of the CDR3 is TGTGCCAGCAGTAGAATTCGACAGAACACCGGGGAGCTGTTTTTT. This codes for CASSRIRQNTGELFF.

Points on this clone: It may be a read error: a sequence one base away is much more abundant. Distinct nucleotide sequences in the sample also encode this CDR3. This sequence joins TRBV5-1 and TRBJ1-1, with D perhaps matching TRBD1 (5 bases). This CDR3 comprises 14 residues. Germline CDR1 is SGHRS and CDR2 is YFSETQ. V was trimmed by 1 base and J by 5 bases, leaving 12 bases between them. The CDR3 DNA is TGCGCCAGCAGCTTGTTGTCAGGGAATACTGAAGCTTTCTTT. It translates to CASSLLSGNTEAFF.

The genes are TRBV11-3 and TRBJ2-1, with 8 bases that match TRBD2. V trimming: 5 bases; J trimming: 8 bases; junction bases outside the gene matches: 5. The length of the CDR3 is 13 residues. Germline CDR1 reads SGHNT; CDR2 reads YENEEA. The CDR3 region is CASSIGLADEQFF. CDR3 nucleotide sequence: TGTGCCAGCAGCATCGGACTAGCTGATGAGCAGTTCTTC.

This clone was found many times. The chain joins TRBV6-2 or TRBV6-3 to TRBJ1-1, with TRBD1 matching over 7 bases. CDR1 MNHEY and CDR2 SVGEGT come from the germline V gene. CDR3 length: 16 amino acids. V gave up 4 bases and J gave up 2 bases; unmatched junction bases: 10. The chain's CDR3 is CASSSNDGTANTEAFF. The CDR3 bases are TGTGCCAGCAGTTCTAACGACGGGACAGCTAACACTGAAGCTTTCTTT.

The chain uses TRBV19 and TRBJ2-3; 8 nucleotides agree with TRBD2. CDR1 LNHDA and CDR2 SQIVND come from the germline V gene (reference sequence). With 2 bases clipped from V and 11 bases from J, the junction kept 3 bases outside the gene matches. The length of the CDR3 is 12 residues. CDR3 DNA sequence: TGTGCCAGTAGTATAAGGGCGGGAGGGCAGTATTTT. This translates into CASSIRAGGQYF.

The chain joins TRBV6-1 to TRBJ1-2; D gene ambiguous. This CDR3 is 14 amino acids long. Germline loops: CDR1 MNHNS, CDR2 SASEGT. V was clipped by 2 bases and J by 1 base, with 8 bases between them. Here the CDR3 DNA reads TGTGCCAGCAGTGAATCTGACTTTAACTATGGCTACACCTTC. Amino acids: CASSESDFNYGYTF.

The rearrangement uses TRBV27 and TRBJ2-2, with a tentative D call TRBD2 (6 bases). V lost 1 base to trimming and J lost 6 bases, with 12 bases between them. The germline CDR1 and CDR2 sequences are MNHEY and SMNVEV (reference sequence). CDR3 size: 15 residues. CDR3 in DNA: TGTGCCAGCAGTTTATTTAGGAGGGGATCCGGGGAGCTGTTTTTT. This codes for CASSLFRRGSGELFF.

The chain employs TRBV5-8 and TRBJ2-3, with a tentative D call TRBD2 (6 bases). The germline V and J ends were trimmed by 3 bases and 8 bases, with 13 bases remaining between them. Per germline, CDR1 SGHTS and CDR2 YDEGEE. The CDR3 is made up of 13 amino acids. The CDR3 sequence is CASSSPWGGTQYF. As DNA, the CDR3 is TGTGCCAGCAGCTCCCCCTGGGGAGGTACGCAGTATTTT.

This clone was counted a single time. The rearrangement joins TRBV14 to TRBJ2-3; 7 nucleotides agree with TRBD2. Germline V gene sequence: CDR1 SGHDN, CDR2 FVKESK. The CDR3 has 15 residues. Unmatched junction bases numbered 11, after V lost 5 bases and J lost 6 bases. Here the CDR3 reads CASSFERGREDTQYF. CDR3 in DNA: TGTGCCAGCAGCTTCGAGCGGGGCCGCGAGGATACGCAGTATTTT.

The J gene is TRBJ1-6, the V gene TRBV2; 7 bases match TRBD1. From germline, CDR1 is SNHLY and CDR2 FYNNEI. V shed 8 bases and J 8 bases; nucleotides not matched to a gene: 6. The CDR3 is 13 amino acids. CDR3 loop: CASLFQGDSPLHF. The CDR3 DNA reads TGTGCCAGCTTATTCCAGGGGGATTCACCCCTCCACTTT. The full variable domain, its missing parts supplied by reference TRBV2 and TRBJ1-6, is EPEVTQTPSHQVTQMGQEVILRCVPISNHLYFYWYRQILGQKVEFLVSFYNNEISEKSEIFDDQFSVERPDGSNFTLKIRSTKLEDSAMYFCASLFQGDSPLHFGNGTRLTVT.

The chain uses TRBV5-5 and TRBJ1-1; D gene uncertain. Germline CDR1 and CDR2: SGHKS and YYEKEE (reference sequence). The CDR3 is made up of 13 amino acids. The germline V and J ends were trimmed by 4 bases and 1 base, with 8 bases remaining between them. The CDR3 reads CASSPLPNTEAFF. The CDR3 DNA sequence: TGTGCCAGCAGCCCCCTTCCGAACACTGAAGCTTTCTTT.